Presented here are 13 T cell receptor beta chains from one specimen sequenced in a study of T cell changes during pregnancy in multiple sclerosis. The table came from immunoSEQ multiplex PCR; TCRdb's copy has only in-frame clones and leaves some out. The profile covers 55,000 to 65,000 clones, with just under 90% appearing a single time and roughly 0.9% taken by the ten largest. Sample: peripheral blood, taken in the first trimester of pregnancy. The receptors here all came from a female donor in good health, enrolled as a control in a pregnancy study.

This chain links TRBV11-1 with TRBJ2-5; 7 nucleotides agree with TRBD1. Germline trimming cut 5 bases from V and 3 bases from J; bases unmatched to any gene: 3. This CDR3 has 13 residues. Germline loops: CDR1 SGHAT, CDR2 FQDESV (reference sequence). CDR3: CASSRDREETQYF. The CDR3 DNA reads as TGTGCCAGCAGCCGAGACAGGGAAGAGACCCAGTACTTC.

The chain joins TRBV15 to TRBJ1-2, with 7 bases that match TRBD1. Trimming took 0 bases from V and 8 from J; bases not matched to a gene: 6. The CDR3 runs to 14 residues. Germline loops: CDR1 LNHNV, CDR2 YYDKDF (reference sequence). The CDR3 DNA reads as TGTGCCACCAGCAGAGATACAACAGGGGTCGGCTACACCTTC. Translation gives CATSRDTTGVGYTF.

The gene calls are TRBV7-3 and TRBJ2-5, with D maybe TRBD2 (7 bases). Looked up from germline, CDR1 is SGHTA and CDR2 is FQGTGA. V lost 2 bases to trimming and J lost 5 bases, with 12 bases between them. The CDR3 is made up of 14 amino acids. The CDR3 is CASSLGGAGETQYF. Written as DNA, the CDR3 is TGTGCCAGCAGCTTAGGGGGGGCAGGGGAGACCCAGTACTTC.

The rearrangement links TRBV10-3 to TRBJ1-5; D is unclear. There are 15 residues in the CDR3. The ends were cut back, 3 bases at V and 8 bases at J, with 17 bases in the middle. Germline-derived CDR1 and CDR2 are ENHRY and SYGVKD. The CDR3 coding sequence is TGTGCCATCAGTGATGGGGAGGCCGAACAAAAGCCCCAGCATTTT. This encodes CAISDGEAEQKPQHF.

The chain links TRBV7-2 to TRBJ2-5; D is possibly TRBD1 (5 bases). Trimming removed 1 base at V and 4 bases at J, with 13 bases between. Germline-derived CDR1 and CDR2 are SGHTA and FQGNSA. The CDR3 spans 15 residues. The CDR3 protein is CASSLVGRDGETQYF. The CDR3 DNA reads as TGTGCCAGCAGCTTAGTAGGCAGGGATGGAGAGACCCAGTACTTC.

The V gene is TRBV14, the J gene TRBJ1-6, with TRBD1 identical over 10 bases. The trim removed 3 bases at V and 9 bases at J, leaving 8 bases unmatched. Germline CDR1 and CDR2: SGHDN and FVKESK. CDR3 length equals 16 residues. In DNA form, the CDR3 reads TGTGCCAGCAGCCATGGACAGGACAGGGGGTCTTCACCCCTCCACTTT. Translation gives CASSHGQDRGSSPLHF.

The V and J genes are TRBV13 and TRBJ1-1; D unclear. CDR1 PRHDT and CDR2 FYEKMQ come from the germline V gene (reference sequence). This CDR3 is 14 amino acids long. Trimming shortened V by 0 bases and J by 2 bases, and 7 bases separated the two germline ends. The CDR3 region has the DNA TGTGCCAGCAGCTTAGGGGGCCAAAACACTGAAGCTTTCTTT. As protein: CASSLGGQNTEAFF.

This chain connects TRBV29-1 to TRBJ1-2; D may be TRBD1 (6 bases). Germline CDR1 and CDR2: SQVTM and ANQGSEA. This CDR3 spans 12 amino acids. V was trimmed by 3 bases and J by 8 bases, leaving 13 bases between them. DNA for the CDR3: TGCAGCGTTGAGGGGAACAGGGCGGGCTACACCTTC. It translates to CSVEGNRAGYTF.

The CDR3 reads CASSQEASYEQYF. The CDR3 DNA reads as TGCGCCAGCAGCCAAGAGGCTAGCTACGAGCAGTACTTC. This chain links TRBV4-1 with TRBJ2-7; D is ambiguous. With 0 bases removed from V and 3 bases from J, the gap between germline ends came to 6 bases. There are 13 residues in the CDR3. Germline V CDR1 and CDR2: MGHRA, YSYEKL.

This chain links TRBV6-5 with TRBJ1-6; D may be TRBD1 (5 bases). Looked up from germline, CDR1 is MNHEY and CDR2 is SVGAGI. CDR3 size: 14 residues. With 6 bases removed from V and 14 bases from J, the gap between germline ends came to 20 bases. CDR3 loop: CASSPSQGPPALHF. DNA of the CDR3: TGTGCCAGCAGCCCCTCCCAGGGTCCCCCGGCCCTCCACTTT.

This chain uses TRBV5-6 with TRBJ1-1, with D perhaps TRBD1 (6 bases). Trimming took 4 bases from V and 4 from J, leaving 20 bases between them. The CDR3 loop spans 16 amino acids. In germline, CDR1 is SGHDT, CDR2 YYEEEE. In DNA, the CDR3 is TGTGCCAGCAGCCCGGACCCGGGGCGGGGGGCCACTGAAGCTTTCTTT. Protein product: CASSPDPGRGATEAFF.

V gene TRBV27 combines with J gene TRBJ1-2; possibly TRBD1 for D (5 bases). V was cut by 8 bases and J by 4 bases, with 17 bases left in between. This CDR3 contains 14 residues. Per germline, CDR1 MNHEY and CDR2 SMNVEV (reference sequence). Written as DNA, the CDR3 is TGTGCCAGCGGCCCCAGGGATGGGGTCTATGGCTACACCTTC. It encodes CASGPRDGVYGYTF.

The V and J genes are TRBV5-1 and TRBJ2-3, with D possibly matching TRBD2 (7 bases). This CDR3 is 13 amino acids long. Germline assignment: CDR1 SGHRS and CDR2 YFSETQ. V was shortened by 5 bases and J by 1 base, with 8 bases between the two germline ends. The CDR3 DNA is TGCGCCAGCAGGCGGGGGCGCACAGATACGCAGTATTTT. Amino acid sequence: CASRRGRTDTQYF. The variable domain in full, with the rest retrieved from reference TRBV5-1 and TRBJ2-3, is KAGVTQTPRYLIKTRGQQVTLSCSPISGHRSVSWYQQTPGQGLQFLFEYFSETQRNKGNFPGRFSGRQFSNSRSEMNVSTLELGDSALYLCASRRGRTDTQYFGPGTRLTVL.